This entry concerns a single T cell receptor (beta chain). Sequencing used immunoSEQ multiplex PCR; TCRdb keeps in-frame clones, though not all of them. The sample consists of over 200,000 clones, 85% to 90% of them appearing once. The sample comes from a study of blood T cell repertoires in COVID-19. The CDR3 covers 15 residues. Germline CDR1 is SGHAT and CDR2 is FQNNGV. V was clipped by 1 base and J by 1 base, with 8 bases between them. V usage is TRBV11-2 and J usage is TRBJ2-1; D is unresolved. The TCR comes from a man in his late teens or twenties with active or convalescent COVID-19. The source material was peripheral blood. The CDR3 sequence: CASSLATESYNEQFF. The CDR3 bases are TGTGCCAGCAGCTTAGCTACTGAGTCCTACAATGAGCAGTTCTTC.